The 20 T cell receptor beta chains in this list originate from one sample, sequenced in a study of PD-1 blockade in classical Hodgkin lymphoma. Time point here: newly diagnosed, previously untreated cHL patient sample. Method: immunoSEQ multiplex PCR; TCRdb's copy keeps in-frame clones and lacks some. The repertoire holds about 21,000 clones, with about 95% as singletons. Sequencing was carried out using peripheral blood mononuclear cells (PBMCs). These receptors were taken from a human donor with classical Hodgkin lymphoma.

The rearrangement uses TRBV6-5 and TRBJ2-1; no reliable D call. The CDR3 loop spans 15 amino acids. Trimming pared 5 bases from V and 0 bases from J, leaving 11 bases between. CDR1 is MNHEY and CDR2 is SVGAGI in the germline V gene. CDR3 amino acids: CASSLDHGSYNEQFF. CDR3 bases: TGTGCCAGCAGTCTCGACCACGGCTCCTACAATGAGCAGTTCTTC.

This chain uses TRBV7-9 with TRBJ2-1, with 8 bases lining up with TRBD2. Germline V gives CDR1 SEHNR, CDR2 FQNEAQ (reference sequence). The ends lost 5 bases at V and 9 bases at J; junction bases unmatched: 12. This CDR3 is built from 15 residues. CDR3 DNA: TGTGCCAGCAGCCCGGGACTAGAATTTTTCAGTGAGCAGTTCTTC. Its protein product is CASSPGLEFFSEQFF.

V and J are TRBV6-1 and TRBJ2-5; TRBD2 is a possible D gene (5 bases). Trimming removed 10 bases from V and 0 bases from J, with 15 bases in between. CDR3 size: 14 residues. The germline V gene has CDR1 MNHNS and CDR2 SASEGT. This CDR3 is CATLLEEDQETQYF. CDR3 DNA sequence: TGTGCCACACTTTTAGAGGAGGACCAAGAGACCCAGTACTTC.

This clone was counted once. This chain joins TRBV2 and TRBJ2-2; D is tentatively TRBD1 or TRBD2 (6 bases each). The CDR3 covers 17 residues. Trimming took off 2 bases at V and 2 bases at J, with 15 bases between the two ends. Germline values: CDR1 SNHLY, CDR2 FYNNEI. The CDR3 sequence is CASSETSRGPNTGELFF. CDR3 nucleotide sequence: TGTGCCAGCAGTGAAACTTCACGGGGGCCTAACACCGGGGAGCTGTTTTTT.

The CDR3 reads CSVESGRGGFEQFF. CDR3 in DNA: TGCAGCGTCGAATCAGGGCGGGGGGGCTTTGAGCAGTTCTTC. The rearrangement joins TRBV29-1 to TRBJ2-1; TRBD2 aligns across 9 bases. With V trimmed by 6 bases and J by 9 bases, 12 bases remained unmatched. Germline values: CDR1 SQVTM, CDR2 ANQGSEA. The CDR3 is made up of 14 amino acids.

This clone was observed a single time. J is TRBJ1-2 and V is TRBV9; D is perhaps TRBD1 (5 bases). Germline V gene sequence: CDR1 SGDLS, CDR2 YYNGEE. Trimming took 0 bases from V and 4 from J, leaving 10 bases between them. The CDR3 is made up of 14 amino acids. CDR3 in DNA: TGTGCCAGCAGCGTAGTTGGGACGTCCTATGGCTACACCTTC. It translates to CASSVVGTSYGYTF.

V and J are TRBV7-2 and TRBJ1-6; no reliable D call. Germline loops: CDR1 SGHTA, CDR2 FQGNSA. CDR3 size: 14 residues. Trimming left V 8 bases short and J 12 bases short, with 20 bases between. In DNA form, the CDR3 reads TGTGCCAGCGTCGGGCAGGCTTCTAGTAGACCCCTCCACTTT. This sequence encodes CASVGQASSRPLHF. Drawing the rest from reference TRBV7-2 and TRBJ1-6, the complete variable domain is GAGVSQSPSNKVTEKGKDVELRCDPISGHTALYWYRQSLGQGLEFLIYFQGNSAPDKSGLPSDRFSAERTGGSVSTLTIQRTQQEDSAVYLCASVGQASSRPLHFGNGTRLTVT.

The chain couples TRBV5-1 to TRBJ1-1; no reliable D call. Germline V gives CDR1 SGHRS, CDR2 YFSETQ. V lost 6 bases and J 7 bases, leaving 19 bases between the germline ends. This CDR3 comprises 14 residues. Here the CDR3 DNA reads TGCGCCAGCACTGTAGCCCCGAAGATCGGTGAAGCTTTCTTT. Its protein product is CASTVAPKIGEAFF.

The chain has TRBV29-1 and TRBJ1-1, with D perhaps TRBD1 (5 bases). CDR3 length: 13 amino acids. Germline lookup yields CDR1 SQVTM and CDR2 ANQGSEA. Trimming removed 7 bases at V and 1 base at J, with 13 bases between. The CDR3 reads CSAERQTNTEAFF. The CDR3 nucleotides are TGCAGCGCCGAGCGACAGACGAACACTGAAGCTTTCTTT.

The chain links TRBV10-3 to TRBJ2-3, with D perhaps matching TRBD2 (5 bases). This CDR3 spans 13 amino acids. Germline loops: CDR1 ENHRY, CDR2 SYGVKD. Trimming cost V 6 bases and J 2 bases, with 9 bases left between them. In DNA, the CDR3 is TGTGCCATCAGACCAGACTACACAGATACGCAGTATTTT. Residues: CAIRPDYTDTQYF.

The chain couples TRBV23-1 to TRBJ2-5; the D is unclear. TRBV23-1 carries the ORF label, with uncertain function. V was pared by 0 bases and J by 3 bases, with 5 bases between. The CDR3 length is 13 residues. The CDR3 reads CASSQSGEETQYF. The DNA for the CDR3 is TGCGCCAGCAGTCAATCTGGGGAAGAGACCCAGTACTTC.

The V and J genes are TRBV28 and TRBJ2-7, with 9 positions matching TRBD1. Germline V gene lookup returns CDR1 MDHEN and CDR2 SYDVKM. This CDR3 contains 17 residues. V lost 3 bases to trimming and J lost 0 bases; unmatched junction nucleotides: 9. CDR3 coding DNA: TGTGCCAGCAGTTTGGGGACAGGGTGGTCGTCCTCCTACGAGCAGTACTTC. The encoded protein is CASSLGTGWSSSYEQYF.

The chain has TRBV10-3 and TRBJ2-7; D is perhaps TRBD1 or TRBD2 (6 bases each). The V gene lost 6 bases and the J gene lost 3 bases, with 18 bases spanning the gap. Germline CDR1 reads ENHRY; CDR2 reads SYGVKD. The CDR3 extends over 15 amino acids. CDR3 in amino acids: CAISGSKQGGYEQYF. The CDR3 DNA sequence: TGTGCCATCAGCGGAAGTAAACAGGGAGGCTACGAGCAGTACTTC.

The chain recombines TRBV4-1 with TRBJ1-5; TRBD1 matches 9 bases. Germline CDR1 reads MGHRA; CDR2 reads YSYEKL. With 0 bases clipped from V and 4 bases from J, the junction kept 10 bases outside the gene matches. The CDR3 contains 18 residues. CDR3 region: CASSQDRLGQGSNQPQHF. The CDR3 nucleotides are TGCGCCAGCAGCCAAGATCGATTGGGACAGGGCTCTAATCAGCCCCAGCATTTT.

The rearrangement uses TRBV4-1 and TRBJ2-7; D may be TRBD2 (5 bases). Germline assignment: CDR1 MGHRA and CDR2 YSYEKL. V shed 3 bases and J shed 5 bases, with 20 bases lying between them. The CDR3 is 16 residues long. The CDR3 spells CASSHPLRGKKNEQYF. The DNA for the CDR3 is TGCGCCAGCAGCCACCCTCTACGGGGTAAGAAGAACGAGCAGTACTTC.

The chain joins TRBV25-1 to TRBJ2-2, with 13 bases that match TRBD2. After removal of 6 bases from V and 4 bases from J, the junction contained 11 bases not matched to a gene. This CDR3 region has 18 residues. The germline gives CDR1 MGHDK, CDR2 SYGVNS. In nucleotides, the CDR3 is TGTGCCAGCAGCGTCACTAGCGGGGGGGAAAGGGCCACCGGGGAGCTGTTTTTT. Translated: CASSVTSGGERATGELFF.

The chain links TRBV5-1 to TRBJ2-7; weak D call: TRBD2 (6 bases). This CDR3 has 16 amino acids. Germline V lookup: CDR1 SGHRS, CDR2 YFSETQ. Between the trimmed V and J ends, which lost 4 bases and 6 bases, there was a span of 23 bases. CDR3 DNA sequence: TGCGCCAGCAGCCCCCCCTATAGCGGATCTAAGGGCGAGCAGTACTTC. Translated: CASSPPYSGSKGEQYF.

CDR3 nucleotide sequence: TGTGCCAGCAGCTTGGGACAGACCATGAACACTGAAGCTTTCTTT. Its translation: CASSLGQTMNTEAFF. The rearrangement uses TRBV5-6 and TRBJ1-1, with D perhaps matching TRBD1 (5 bases). CDR3 size: 15 residues. V was trimmed by 0 bases and J by 0 bases, leaving 9 bases between them. Looked up from germline, CDR1 is SGHDT and CDR2 is YYEEEE.

The CDR3 nucleotides are TGTGCCAGCGCTCCGATACAGGGGTTCGCCGAGCAGTACTTC. Amino acid sequence: CASAPIQGFAEQYF. The chain uses TRBV5-4 and TRBJ2-7; 7 bases are a match to TRBD1. Germline CDR1 and CDR2: SGHNT and YYREEE (reference sequence). The CDR3 length is 14 residues. J was trimmed by 6 bases and V by 7 bases; bases with no gene match: 13. The whole variable domain, filled in from reference TRBV5-4 and TRBJ2-7, reads ETGVTQSPTHLIKTRGQQVTLRCSSQSGHNTVSWYQQALGQGPQFIFQYYREEENGRGNFPPRFSGLQFPNYSSELNVNALELDDSALYLCASAPIQGFAEQYFGPGTRLTVT.

The chain employs TRBV19 and TRBJ1-6; tentative D call: TRBD1 (6 bases). From germline, CDR1 is LNHDA and CDR2 SQIVND (reference sequence). The CDR3 sequence is 13 residues long. V gave up 4 bases and J gave up 18 bases, with 19 bases separating them. The DNA of the CDR3 is TGTGCCAGTAGTAGCTCTCGGGGGGCGGACCCCCACTTT. This translates into CASSSSRGADPHF. The full variable domain, completed using reference TRBV19 and TRBJ1-6, is DGGITQSPKYLFRKEGQNVTLSCEQNLNHDAMYWYRQDPGQGLRLIYYSQIVNDFQKGDIAEGYSVSREKKESFPLTVTSAQKNPTAFYLCASSSSRGADPHFGNGTRLTVT.